One T cell receptor (beta chain) is described in this entry. The CDR3 extends over 16 amino acids. The J segment lost 0 bases and the V segment lost 6 bases, leaving 7 bases of the junction unmatched. The germline V gene encodes CDR1 SNHLY and CDR2 FYNNEI. The sample originates from a study of early T cells in non-severe SARS-CoV-2 infection. TCRdb analysed the 5' RACE reads with MiXCR anew, one entry per CDR3 protein. The sample has around 47,000 distinct CDR3 sequences; around 10% are singletons. The sample was whole blood. This TCR derives from an adult who was a healthcare worker with PCR-confirmed SARS-CoV-2 infection or an uninfected control (not recorded which). The chain carries TRBV2 and TRBJ1-5; 8 bases are a match to TRBD1. The CDR3 protein is CASRSTGAHSNQPQHF. Here the CDR3 DNA reads TGTGCCAGCAGGTCGACAGGGGCCCATAGCAATCAGCCCCAGCATTTT.